This TCR beta chain is drawn from a study of OX40 agonist ivuxolimab in advanced cancers. Across the study: From roughly 23 to 85 years was the age range, with a mean of approximately 58 years, and around 83% were male.

This CDR3 is built from 13 residues. Trimming removed 4 bases at V and 4 bases at J, with 11 bases between. Germline CDR1 MDHEN, CDR2 SYDVKM. Clones were read by immunoSEQ multiplex PCR, and TCRdb kept only the in-frame ones, dropping some. The table shows more than 9,000 clones, with roughly 80% occurring only once. The sequencing here drew on CD4+ or CD8+ T cells sorted from blood, taken in a trial of the OX40 agonist ivuxolimab. The clonotype was recovered from an adult with an advanced solid tumor such as melanoma, head and neck, liver or kidney cancer. V gene TRBV28 combines with J gene TRBJ2-7; D ambiguous. The CDR3 region has the DNA TGTGCCAGCAGTTCCGCAGCGAGGTACGAGCAGTACTTC. Its protein product is CASSSAARYEQYF.